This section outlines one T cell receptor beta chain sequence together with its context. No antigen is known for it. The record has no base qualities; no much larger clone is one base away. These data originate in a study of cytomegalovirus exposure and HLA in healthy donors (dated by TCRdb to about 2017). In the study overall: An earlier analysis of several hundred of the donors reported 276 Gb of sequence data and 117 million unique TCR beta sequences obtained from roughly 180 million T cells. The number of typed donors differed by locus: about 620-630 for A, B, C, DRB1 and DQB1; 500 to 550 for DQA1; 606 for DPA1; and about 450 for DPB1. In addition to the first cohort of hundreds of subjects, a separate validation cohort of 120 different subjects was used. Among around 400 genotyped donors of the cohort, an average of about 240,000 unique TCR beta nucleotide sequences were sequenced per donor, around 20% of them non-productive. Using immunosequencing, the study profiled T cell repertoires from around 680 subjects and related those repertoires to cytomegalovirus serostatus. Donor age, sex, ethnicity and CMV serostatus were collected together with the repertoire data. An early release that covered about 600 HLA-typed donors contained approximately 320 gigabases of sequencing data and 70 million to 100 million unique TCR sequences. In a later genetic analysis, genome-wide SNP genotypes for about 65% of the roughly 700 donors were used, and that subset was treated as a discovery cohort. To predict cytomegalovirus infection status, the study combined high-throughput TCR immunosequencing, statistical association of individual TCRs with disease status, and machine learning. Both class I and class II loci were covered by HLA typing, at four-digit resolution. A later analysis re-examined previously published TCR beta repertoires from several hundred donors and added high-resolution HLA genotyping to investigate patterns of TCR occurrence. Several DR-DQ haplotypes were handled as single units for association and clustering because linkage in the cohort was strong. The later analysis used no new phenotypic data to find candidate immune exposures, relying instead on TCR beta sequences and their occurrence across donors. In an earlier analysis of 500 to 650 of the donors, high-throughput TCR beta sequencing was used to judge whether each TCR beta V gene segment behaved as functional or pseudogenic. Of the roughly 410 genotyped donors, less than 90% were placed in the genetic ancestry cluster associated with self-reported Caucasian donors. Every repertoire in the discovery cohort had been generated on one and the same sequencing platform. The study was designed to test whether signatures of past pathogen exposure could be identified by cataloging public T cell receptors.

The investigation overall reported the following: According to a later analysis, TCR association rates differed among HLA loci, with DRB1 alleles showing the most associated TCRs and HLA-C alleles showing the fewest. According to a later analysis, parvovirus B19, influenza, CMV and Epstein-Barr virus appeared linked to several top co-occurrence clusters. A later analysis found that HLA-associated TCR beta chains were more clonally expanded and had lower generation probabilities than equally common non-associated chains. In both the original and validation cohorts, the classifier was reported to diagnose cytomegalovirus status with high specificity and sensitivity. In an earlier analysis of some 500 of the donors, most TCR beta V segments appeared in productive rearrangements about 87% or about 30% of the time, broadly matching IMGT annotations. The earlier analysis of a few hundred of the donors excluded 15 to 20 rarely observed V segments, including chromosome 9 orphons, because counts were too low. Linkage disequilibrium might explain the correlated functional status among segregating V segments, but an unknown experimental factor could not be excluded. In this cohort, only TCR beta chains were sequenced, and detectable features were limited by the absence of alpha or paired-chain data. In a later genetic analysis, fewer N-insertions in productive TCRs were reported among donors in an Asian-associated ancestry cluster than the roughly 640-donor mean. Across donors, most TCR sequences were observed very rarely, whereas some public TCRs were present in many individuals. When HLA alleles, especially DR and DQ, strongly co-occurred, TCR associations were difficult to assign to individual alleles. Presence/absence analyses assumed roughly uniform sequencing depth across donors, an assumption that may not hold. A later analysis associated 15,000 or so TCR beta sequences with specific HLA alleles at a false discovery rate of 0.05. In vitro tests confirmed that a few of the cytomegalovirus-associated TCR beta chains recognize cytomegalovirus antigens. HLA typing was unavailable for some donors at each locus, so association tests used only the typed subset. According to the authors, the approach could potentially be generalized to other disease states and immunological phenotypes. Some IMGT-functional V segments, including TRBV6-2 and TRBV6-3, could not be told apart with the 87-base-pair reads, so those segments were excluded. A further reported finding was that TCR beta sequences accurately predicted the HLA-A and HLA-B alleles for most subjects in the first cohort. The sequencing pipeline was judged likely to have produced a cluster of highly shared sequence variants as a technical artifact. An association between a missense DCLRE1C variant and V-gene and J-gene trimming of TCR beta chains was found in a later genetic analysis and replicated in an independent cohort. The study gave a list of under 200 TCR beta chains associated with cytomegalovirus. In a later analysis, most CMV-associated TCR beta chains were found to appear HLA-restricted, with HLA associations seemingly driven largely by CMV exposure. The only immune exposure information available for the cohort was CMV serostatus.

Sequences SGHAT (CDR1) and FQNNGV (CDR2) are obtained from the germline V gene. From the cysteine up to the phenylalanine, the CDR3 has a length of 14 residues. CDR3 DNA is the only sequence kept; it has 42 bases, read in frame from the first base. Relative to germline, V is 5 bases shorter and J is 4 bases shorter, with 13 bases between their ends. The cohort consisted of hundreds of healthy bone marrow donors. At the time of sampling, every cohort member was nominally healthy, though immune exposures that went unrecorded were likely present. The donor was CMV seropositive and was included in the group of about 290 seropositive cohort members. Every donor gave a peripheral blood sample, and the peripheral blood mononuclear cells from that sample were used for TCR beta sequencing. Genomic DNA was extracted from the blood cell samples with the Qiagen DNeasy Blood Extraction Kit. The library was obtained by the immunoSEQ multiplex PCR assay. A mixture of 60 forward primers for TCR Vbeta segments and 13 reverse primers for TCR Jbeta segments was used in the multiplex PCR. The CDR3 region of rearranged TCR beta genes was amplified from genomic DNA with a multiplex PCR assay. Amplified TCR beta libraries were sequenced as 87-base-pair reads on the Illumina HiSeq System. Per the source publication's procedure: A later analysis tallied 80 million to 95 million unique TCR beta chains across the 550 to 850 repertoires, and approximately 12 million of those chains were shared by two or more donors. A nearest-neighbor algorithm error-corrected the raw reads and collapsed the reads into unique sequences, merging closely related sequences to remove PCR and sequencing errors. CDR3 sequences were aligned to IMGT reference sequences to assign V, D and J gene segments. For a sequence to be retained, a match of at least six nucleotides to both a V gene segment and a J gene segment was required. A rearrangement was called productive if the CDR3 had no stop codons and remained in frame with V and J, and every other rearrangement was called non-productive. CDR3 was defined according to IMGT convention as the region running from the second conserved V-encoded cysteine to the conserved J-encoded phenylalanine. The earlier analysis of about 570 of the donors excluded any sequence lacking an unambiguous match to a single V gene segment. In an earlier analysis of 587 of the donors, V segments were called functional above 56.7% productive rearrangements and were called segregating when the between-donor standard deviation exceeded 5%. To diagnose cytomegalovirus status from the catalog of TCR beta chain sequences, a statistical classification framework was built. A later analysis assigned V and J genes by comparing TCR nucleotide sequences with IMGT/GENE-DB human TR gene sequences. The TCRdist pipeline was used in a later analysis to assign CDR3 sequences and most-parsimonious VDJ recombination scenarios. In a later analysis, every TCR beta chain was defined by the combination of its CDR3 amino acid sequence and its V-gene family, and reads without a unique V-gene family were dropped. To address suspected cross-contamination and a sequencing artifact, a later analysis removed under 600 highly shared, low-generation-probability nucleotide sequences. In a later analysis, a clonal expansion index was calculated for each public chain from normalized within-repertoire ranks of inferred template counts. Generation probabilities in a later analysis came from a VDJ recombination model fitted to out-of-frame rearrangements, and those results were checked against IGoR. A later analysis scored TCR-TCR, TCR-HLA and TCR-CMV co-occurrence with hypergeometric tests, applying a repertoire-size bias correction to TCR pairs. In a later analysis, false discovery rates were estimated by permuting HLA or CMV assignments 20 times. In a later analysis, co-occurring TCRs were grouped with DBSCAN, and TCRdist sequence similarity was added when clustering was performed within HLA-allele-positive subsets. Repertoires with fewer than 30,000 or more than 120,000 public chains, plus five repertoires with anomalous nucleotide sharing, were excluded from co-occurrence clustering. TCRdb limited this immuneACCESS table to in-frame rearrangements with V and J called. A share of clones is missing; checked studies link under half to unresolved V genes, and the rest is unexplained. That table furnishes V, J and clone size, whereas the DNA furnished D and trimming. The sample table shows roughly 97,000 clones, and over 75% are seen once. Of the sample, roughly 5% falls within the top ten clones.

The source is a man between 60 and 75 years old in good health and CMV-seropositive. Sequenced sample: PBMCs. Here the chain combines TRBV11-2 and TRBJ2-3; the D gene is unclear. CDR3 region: CASSPPNEPDTQYF. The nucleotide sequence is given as TGTGCCAGCAGCCCCCCCAACGAGCCAGATACGCAGTATTTT.